This TCR beta chain was retrieved from a study of blood T cells in healthy people across ages. About the research overall: Researchers report that template switching captured about one barcoded beta molecule per two T cells. Study results and limitations: Any conclusive comparison of naive versus antigen-experienced cells was prevented by using unsorted PBMCs.

Germline V CDR1 and CDR2: MDHEN, SYDVKM. CDR3 length: 14 amino acids. The ends were cut back, 7 bases at V and 4 bases at J, with 15 bases in the middle. The second PCR ran 7 to 11 cycles with a sample-barcoded 5' primer and J-beta primers. A tag from a template-switch adaptor with 12 random nucleotides marked each cDNA molecule. Each CDR3 protein is one row after TCRdb ran MiXCR on the 5' RACE reads. This sample has around 1,800,000 distinct CDR3 sequences, with about two fifths found just once. This clonotype was seen a handful of times. Its antigen is unknown. Sequencing was performed on blood. This rearrangement joins TRBV28 to TRBJ2-3, with D hard to call. The TCR sequence derives from a human donor in good health. The CDR3 DNA sequence: TGTGCCAGCACCAGCATCTCCCTCCCAGATACGCAGTATTTT. It encodes CASTSISLPDTQYF.